This entry is about one T cell receptor beta chain. The antigen is unknown. These data come from a study of early stage breast cancer tumors. Whole-study context: Average read coverage per sample was roughly 9.1-fold. Study-level results: Enriched TCRB sequences shared across patients were mostly commonly generated sequences. Tumors had approximately 2.5-fold higher T cell density than normal breast.

Blood replicates held 0.5 ug DNA, tumor or normal breast approximately 1.5 ug, two each. Produced via immunoSEQ multiplex PCR; TCRdb's table is partial and in-frame only. The sample shows some 28,000 clones, around 50% of them seen only once. Input material: breast tumor tissue. The clonotype was recovered from a person aged 45 to 59 with breast cancer.

In DNA form, the CDR3 reads TGTGCCAGCAGGTTTACAAACCAGGGCTATGGCTACACCTTC. Translation: CASRFTNQGYGYTF. The chain joins TRBV11-2 to TRBJ1-2, with D possibly matching TRBD1 (5 bases). The germline V gene encodes CDR1 SGHAT and CDR2 FQNNGV. This CDR3 contains 14 residues. The germline V and J ends were trimmed by 6 bases and 4 bases, with 15 bases remaining between them.